The 8 T cell receptor beta chains below come from one sample, sequenced in a study of multiple sclerosis patients with progressive multifocal leukoencephalopathy. The data were produced by immunoSEQ multiplex PCR, yet TCRdb's version contains in-frame clones alone and is incomplete. The sample carries tens of thousands of clones, around 90% recorded once. Time point indicated: before natalizumab initiation. What was sequenced was PBMCs. These TCRs come from a human donor with multiple sclerosis.

The chain employs TRBV6-1 and TRBJ2-7; D might be TRBD1 or TRBD2, each matching 5 bases. Germline CDR1 and CDR2: MNHNS and SASEGT. V was cut by 6 bases and J by 6 bases, with 21 bases left in between. This CDR3 has 15 residues. The CDR3: CASRPRVDGASEQYF. The CDR3, as DNA: TGTGCCAGCAGGCCCCGTGTAGACGGGGCCTCCGAGCAGTACTTC.

The chain employs TRBV19 and TRBJ1-5; 10 bases agree with TRBD1. The CDR3 consists of 16 residues. V was clipped by 5 bases and J by 5 bases; unmatched bases: 9. Germline CDR1 is LNHDA and CDR2 is SQIVND (reference sequence). CDR3 protein: CASSPTGTGDDQPQHF. In nucleotides, the CDR3 is TGTGCCAGTAGTCCGACCGGGACAGGGGACGATCAGCCCCAGCATTTT.

The rearrangement joins TRBV7-9 to TRBJ1-2, with a weak D call TRBD1 (5 bases). CDR3 length equals 10 residues. Germline loops: CDR1 SEHNR, CDR2 FQNEAQ (reference sequence). Trimming shortened V by 5 bases and J by 10 bases, and 8 bases separated the two germline ends. As DNA, the CDR3 is TGTGCCAGCAGCCCAGGGCCCTACACCTTC. Translated, it gives CASSPGPYTF.

This clone was seen only a few times. The V gene is TRBV28, the J gene TRBJ1-1, with 7 bases aligning to TRBD1. The V gene's germline CDR1 is MDHEN and CDR2 SYDVKM. The CDR3 totals 16 residues. The trim removed 3 bases at V and 0 bases at J, leaving 7 bases unmatched. CDR3 DNA sequence: TGTGCCAGCAGTTTCGACAGGGTTCTAGTGAACACTGAAGCTTTCTTT. It is translated as CASSFDRVLVNTEAFF.

The genes are TRBV9 and TRBJ1-3, with 9 bases aligning to TRBD1. The germline V gene has CDR1 SGDLS and CDR2 YYNGEE. V was clipped by 2 bases and J by 0 bases; unmatched bases: 3. The CDR3 contains 16 residues. In DNA, the CDR3 is TGTGCCAGCAGCGTCGGGACAGGGCGCTCTGGAAACACCATATATTTT. Translating it yields CASSVGTGRSGNTIYF. Drawing the rest from reference TRBV9 and TRBJ1-3, the complete variable domain is DSGVTQTPKHLITATGQRVTLRCSPRSGDLSVYWYQQSLDQGLQFLIQYYNGEERAKGNILERFSAQQFPDLHSELNLSSLELGDSALYFCASSVGTGRSGNTIYFGEGSWLTVV.

The V call is TRBV6-5, the J call TRBJ1-6; possible D gene TRBD1, 6 bases. Trimming removed 11 bases at V and 7 bases at J, with 18 bases between. This CDR3 is built from 14 residues. Germline V lookup: CDR1 MNHEY, CDR2 SVGAGI. The CDR3 region has the DNA TGTGCCCAGAAACTACAGGGTTGGAATTCACCCCTCCACTTT. It yields the protein CAQKLQGWNSPLHF.

The chain couples TRBV7-9 to TRBJ1-2; D is possibly TRBD1 (5 bases). This CDR3 has 14 amino acids. CDR1 is SEHNR and CDR2 is FQNEAQ in the germline V gene (reference sequence). V was pared by 8 bases and J by 4 bases, with 17 bases between. Here the CDR3 DNA reads TGTGCCAGCCTCGACAGTTTCCGCGCCTATGGCTACACCTTC. The encoded protein is CASLDSFRAYGYTF. The variable domain in full, with the rest retrieved from reference TRBV7-9 and TRBJ1-2, is DTGVSQNPRHKITKRGQNVTFRCDPISEHNRLYWYRQTLGQGPEFLTYFQNEAQLEKSRLLSDRFSAERPKGSFSTLEIQRTEQGDSAMYLCASLDSFRAYGYTFGSGTRLTVV.

This clone has a single count. V usage is TRBV5-1 and J usage is TRBJ2-5; D remains unclear. The CDR3 contains 15 residues. V dropped 0 bases and J dropped 1 base, with 10 bases sitting between them. CDR1 SGHRS and CDR2 YFSETQ come from the germline V gene. The CDR3 loop reads CASSLEGSIQETQYF. The CDR3 bases are TGCGCCAGCAGCTTGGAGGGCAGCATCCAAGAGACCCAGTACTTC.